Sequencing of this T cell receptor (beta chain) was carried out in a study of blood T cell repertoires in COVID-19. At the level of the study: Samples taken during acute and convalescent COVID-19 were collected in the United States, Italy and Spain. From T cells, B-cell-depleted T cells, or PBMCs came the material, which was cDNA or gDNA.

Original analysis: The authors estimated nucleated cell counts from reference gene primer amplification. Assay used: immunoSEQ multiplex PCR; TCRdb lists only in-frame clones, some missing. The DNA gave D and trimming, while V, J and clone size come from that table. The sample shows around 400,000 clones, 70% to 90% of them seen only once. Trimming stripped 4 bases from V and 5 bases from J, with 15 bases between. From germline, CDR1 is SGHTS and CDR2 YDEGEE. The CDR3 runs 14 residues. This receptor was taken from an older woman with COVID-19, enrolled during active disease. Source material: peripheral blood. The gene calls are TRBV5-8 and TRBJ1-2; perhaps TRBD1 as D (6 bases). CDR3 sequence: CASSQWDITYGYTF. The CDR3 DNA sequence: TGTGCCAGCAGCCAGTGGGACATAACATATGGCTACACCTTC.